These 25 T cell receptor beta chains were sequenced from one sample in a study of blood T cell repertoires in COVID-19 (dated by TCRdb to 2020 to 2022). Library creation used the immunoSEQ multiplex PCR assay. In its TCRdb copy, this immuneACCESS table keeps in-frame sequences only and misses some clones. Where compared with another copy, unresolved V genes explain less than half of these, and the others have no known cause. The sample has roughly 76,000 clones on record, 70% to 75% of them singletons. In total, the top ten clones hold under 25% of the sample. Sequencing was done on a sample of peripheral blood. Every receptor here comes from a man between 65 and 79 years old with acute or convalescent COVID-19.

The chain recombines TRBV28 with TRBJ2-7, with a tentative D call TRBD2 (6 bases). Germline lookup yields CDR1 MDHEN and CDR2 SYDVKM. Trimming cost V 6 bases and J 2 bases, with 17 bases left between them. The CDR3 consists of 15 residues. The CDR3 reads CASSPRGSPTYEQYF. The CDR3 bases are TGTGCCAGCAGCCCCCGGGGGAGCCCCACCTACGAGCAGTACTTC.

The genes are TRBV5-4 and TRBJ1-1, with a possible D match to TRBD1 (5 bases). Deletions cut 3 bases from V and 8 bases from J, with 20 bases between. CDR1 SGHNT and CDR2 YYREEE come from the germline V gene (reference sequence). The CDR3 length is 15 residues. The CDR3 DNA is TGTGCCAGCAGCTCACCAGGGTTTGGGGAGGCAGAAGCTTTCTTT. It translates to CASSSPGFGEAEAFF.

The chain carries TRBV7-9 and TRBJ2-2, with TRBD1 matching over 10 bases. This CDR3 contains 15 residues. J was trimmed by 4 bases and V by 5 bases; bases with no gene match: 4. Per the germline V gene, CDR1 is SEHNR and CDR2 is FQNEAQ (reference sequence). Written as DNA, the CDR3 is TGTGCCAGCAGCCTGGGACAGGGGATCACCGGGGAGCTGTTTTTT. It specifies CASSLGQGITGELFF. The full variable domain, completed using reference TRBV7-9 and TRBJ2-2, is DTGVSQNPRHKITKRGQNVTFRCDPISEHNRLYWYRQTLGQGPEFLTYFQNEAQLEKSRLLSDRFSAERPKGSFSTLEIQRTEQGDSAMYLCASSLGQGITGELFFGEGSRLTVL.

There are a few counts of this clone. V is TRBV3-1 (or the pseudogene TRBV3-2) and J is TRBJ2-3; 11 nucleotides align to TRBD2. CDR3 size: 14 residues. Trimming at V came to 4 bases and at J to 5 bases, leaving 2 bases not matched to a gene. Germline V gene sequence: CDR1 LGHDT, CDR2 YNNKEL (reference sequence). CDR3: CASSPSGRRDTQYF. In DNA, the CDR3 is TGTGCCAGCAGCCCTAGCGGGAGGAGAGATACGCAGTATTTT.

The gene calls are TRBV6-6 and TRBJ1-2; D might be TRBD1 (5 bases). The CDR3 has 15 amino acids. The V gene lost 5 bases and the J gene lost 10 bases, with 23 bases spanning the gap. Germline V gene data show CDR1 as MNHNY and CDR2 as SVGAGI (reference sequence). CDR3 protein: CASSTGSGRTRAYTF. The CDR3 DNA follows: TGTGCCAGCAGTACGGGTTCAGGGCGGACAAGAGCCTACACCTTC.

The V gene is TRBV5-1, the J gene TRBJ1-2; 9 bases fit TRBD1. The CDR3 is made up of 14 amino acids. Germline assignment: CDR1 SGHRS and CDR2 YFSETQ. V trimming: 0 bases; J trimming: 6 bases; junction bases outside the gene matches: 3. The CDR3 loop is CASSLGQGVHGYTF. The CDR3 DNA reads TGCGCCAGCAGCTTGGGACAGGGGGTCCATGGCTACACCTTC. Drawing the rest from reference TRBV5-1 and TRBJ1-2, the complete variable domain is KAGVTQTPRYLIKTRGQQVTLSCSPISGHRSVSWYQQTPGQGLQFLFEYFSETQRNKGNFPGRFSGRQFSNSRSEMNVSTLELGDSALYLCASSLGQGVHGYTFGSGTRLTVV.

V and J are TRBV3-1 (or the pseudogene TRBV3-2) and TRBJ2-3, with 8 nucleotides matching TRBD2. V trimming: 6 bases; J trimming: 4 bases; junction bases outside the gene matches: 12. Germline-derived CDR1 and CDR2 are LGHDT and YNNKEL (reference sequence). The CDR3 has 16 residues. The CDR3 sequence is CASSPFGAGAADTQYF. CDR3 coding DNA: TGTGCCAGCAGTCCTTTTGGAGCGGGAGCTGCAGATACGCAGTATTTT.

The CDR3 DNA reads TGTGCCACCAGTCAGGGGCCGTATGGCTACACCTTC. It codes for CATSQGPYGYTF. V usage is TRBV24-1 and J usage is TRBJ1-2; D possibly corresponds to TRBD1 (6 bases). CDR3 length: 12 amino acids. Germline-derived CDR1 and CDR2 are KGHDR and SFDVKD. Trimming left V 6 bases short and J 5 bases short, with 9 bases between.

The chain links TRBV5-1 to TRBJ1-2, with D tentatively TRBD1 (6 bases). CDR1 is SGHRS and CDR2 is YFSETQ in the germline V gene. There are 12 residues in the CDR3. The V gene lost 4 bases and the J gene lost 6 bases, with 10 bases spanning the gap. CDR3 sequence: CASSLGADGYTF. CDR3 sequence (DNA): TGCGCCAGCAGCCTGGGGGCCGATGGCTACACCTTC.

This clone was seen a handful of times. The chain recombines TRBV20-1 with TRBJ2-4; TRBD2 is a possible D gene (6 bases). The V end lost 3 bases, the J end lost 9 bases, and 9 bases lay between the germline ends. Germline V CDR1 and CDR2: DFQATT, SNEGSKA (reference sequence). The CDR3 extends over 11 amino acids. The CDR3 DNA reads TGCAGTGCTAGGGGACTTGGCATTCAGTACTTC. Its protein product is CSARGLGIQYF.

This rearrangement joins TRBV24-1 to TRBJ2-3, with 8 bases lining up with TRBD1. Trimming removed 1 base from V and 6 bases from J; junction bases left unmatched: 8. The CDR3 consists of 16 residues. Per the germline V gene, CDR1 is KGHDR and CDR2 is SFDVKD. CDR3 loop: CATSDFGTGTGDTQYF. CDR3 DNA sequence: TGTGCCACCAGTGATTTCGGGACAGGTACAGGGGATACGCAGTATTTT.

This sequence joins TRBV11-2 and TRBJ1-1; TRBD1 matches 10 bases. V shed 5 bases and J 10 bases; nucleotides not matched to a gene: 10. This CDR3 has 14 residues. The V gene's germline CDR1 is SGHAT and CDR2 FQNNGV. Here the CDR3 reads CASSERWDRGGAFF. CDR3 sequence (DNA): TGTGCCAGCAGCGAACGATGGGACAGGGGAGGAGCTTTCTTT.

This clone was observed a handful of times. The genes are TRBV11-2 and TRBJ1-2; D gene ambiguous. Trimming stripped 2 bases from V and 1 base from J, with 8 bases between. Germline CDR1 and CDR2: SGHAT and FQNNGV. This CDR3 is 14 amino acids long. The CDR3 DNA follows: TGTGCCAGCAGCTTAATCCCGGGTAACTATGGCTACACCTTC. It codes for CASSLIPGNYGYTF.

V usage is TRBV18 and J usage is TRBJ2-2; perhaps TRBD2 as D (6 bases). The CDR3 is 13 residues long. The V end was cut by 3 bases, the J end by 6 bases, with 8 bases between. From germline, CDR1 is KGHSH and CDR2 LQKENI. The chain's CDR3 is CASSPGTAGELFF. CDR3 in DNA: TGTGCCAGCTCACCGGGGACTGCCGGGGAGCTGTTTTTT.

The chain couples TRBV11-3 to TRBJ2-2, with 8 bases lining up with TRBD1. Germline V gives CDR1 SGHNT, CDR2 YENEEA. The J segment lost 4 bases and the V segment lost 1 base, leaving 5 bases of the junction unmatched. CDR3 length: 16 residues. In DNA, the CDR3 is TGTGCCAGCAGCTTAGCCGGGACAGGAGGCACCGGGGAGCTGTTTTTT. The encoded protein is CASSLAGTGGTGELFF.

The CDR3 DNA reads TGTGCCAGCAGCCGGTCACAGGGGCTGCCCCAGCATTTT. Translating gives CASSRSQGLPQHF. The chain combines TRBV11-2 with TRBJ1-5; TRBD1 aligns across 7 bases. The CDR3 loop spans 13 amino acids. Losses at the gene ends were 5 bases for V and 9 bases for J; bases not matched to a gene: 7. Germline-derived CDR1 and CDR2 are SGHAT and FQNNGV.

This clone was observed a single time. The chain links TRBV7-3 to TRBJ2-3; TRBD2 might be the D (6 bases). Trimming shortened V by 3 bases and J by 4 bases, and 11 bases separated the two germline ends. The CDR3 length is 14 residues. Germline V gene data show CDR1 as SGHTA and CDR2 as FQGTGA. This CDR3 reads CASSFGTYPDTQYF. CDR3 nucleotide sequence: TGTGCCAGCAGCTTCGGGACTTATCCAGATACGCAGTATTTT.

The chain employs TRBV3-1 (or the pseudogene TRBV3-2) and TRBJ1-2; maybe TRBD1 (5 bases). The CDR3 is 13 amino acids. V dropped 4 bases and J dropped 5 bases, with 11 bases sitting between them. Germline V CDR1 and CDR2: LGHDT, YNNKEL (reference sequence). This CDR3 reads CASSPQTVYGYTF. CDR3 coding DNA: TGTGCCAGCAGCCCACAGACAGTATATGGCTACACCTTC.

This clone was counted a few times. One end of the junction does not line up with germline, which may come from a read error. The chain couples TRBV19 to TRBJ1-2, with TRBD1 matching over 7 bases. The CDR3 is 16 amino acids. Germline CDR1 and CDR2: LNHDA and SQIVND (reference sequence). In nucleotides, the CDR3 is TGTGCCAGTAGTCTGCTCGGGGACAGAGATAACCATGGCTACACCTTC. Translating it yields CASSLLGDRDNHGYTF.

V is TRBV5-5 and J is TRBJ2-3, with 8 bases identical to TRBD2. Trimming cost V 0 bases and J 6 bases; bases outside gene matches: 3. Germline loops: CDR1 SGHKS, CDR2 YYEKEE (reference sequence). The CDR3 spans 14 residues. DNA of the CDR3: TGTGCCAGCAGCTTGGTGCTAGCGGGTGATACGCAGTATTTT. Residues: CASSLVLAGDTQYF.

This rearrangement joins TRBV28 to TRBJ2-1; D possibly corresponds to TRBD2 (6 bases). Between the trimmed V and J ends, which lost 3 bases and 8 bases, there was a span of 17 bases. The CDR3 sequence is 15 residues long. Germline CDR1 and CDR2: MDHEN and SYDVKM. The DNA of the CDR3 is TGTGCCAGCAGTTTTGGAGGGCTTGGCGTTGATGAGCAGTTCTTC. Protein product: CASSFGGLGVDEQFF. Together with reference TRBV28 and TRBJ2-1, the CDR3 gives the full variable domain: DVKVTQSSRYLVKRTGEKVFLECVQDMDHENMFWYRQDPGLGLRLIYFSYDVKMKEKGDIPEGYSVSREKKERFSLILESASTNQTSMYLCASSFGGLGVDEQFFGPGTRLTVL.

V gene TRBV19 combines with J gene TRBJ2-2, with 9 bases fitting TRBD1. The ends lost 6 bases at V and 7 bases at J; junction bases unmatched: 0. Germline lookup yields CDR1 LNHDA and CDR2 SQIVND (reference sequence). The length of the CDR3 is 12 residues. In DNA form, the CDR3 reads TGTGCCAGTAGGACAGGGGGCGGGGAGCTGTTTTTT. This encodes CASRTGGGELFF. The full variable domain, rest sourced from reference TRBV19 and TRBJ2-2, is DGGITQSPKYLFRKEGQNVTLSCEQNLNHDAMYWYRQDPGQGLRLIYYSQIVNDFQKGDIAEGYSVSREKKESFPLTVTSAQKNPTAFYLCASRTGGGELFFGEGSRLTVL.

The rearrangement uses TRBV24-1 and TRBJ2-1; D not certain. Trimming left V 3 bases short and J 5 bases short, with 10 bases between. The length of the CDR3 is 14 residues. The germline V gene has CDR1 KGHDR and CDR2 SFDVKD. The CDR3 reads CATSDPGSDNEQFF. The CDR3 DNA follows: TGTGCCACCAGTGATCCCGGGTCTGACAATGAGCAGTTCTTC.

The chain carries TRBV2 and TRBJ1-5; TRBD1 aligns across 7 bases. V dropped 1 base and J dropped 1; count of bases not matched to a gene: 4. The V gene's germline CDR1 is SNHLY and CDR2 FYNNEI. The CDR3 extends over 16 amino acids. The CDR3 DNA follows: TGTGCCAGCAGTGAAGGTGACAGGGTCAGCAATCAGCCCCAGCATTTT. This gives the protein CASSEGDRVSNQPQHF.

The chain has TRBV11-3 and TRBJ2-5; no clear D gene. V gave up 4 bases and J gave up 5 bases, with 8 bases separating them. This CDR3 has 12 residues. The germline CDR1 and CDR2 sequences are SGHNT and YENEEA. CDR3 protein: CASSSAGETQYF. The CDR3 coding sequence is TGTGCCAGCAGCTCTGCCGGTGAGACCCAGTACTTC. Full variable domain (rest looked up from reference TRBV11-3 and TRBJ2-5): EAGVVQSPRYKIIEKKQPVAFWCNPISGHNTLYWYLQNLGQGPELLIRYENEEAVDDSQLPKDRFSAERLKGVDSTLKIQPAELGDSAVYLCASSSAGETQYFGPGTRLLVL.